The TCR beta chain described here comes from a study of identical twins. TCRdb reprocessed the 5' RACE reads with MiXCR, giving one entry per CDR3 protein. Of about 700,000 distinct CDR3 sequences in the sample, 6% to 6.5% were seen once. This clonotype was detected many times. Germline CDR1 and CDR2: MNHEY and SVGAGI. CDR3 length: 14 amino acids. Trimming cost V 0 bases and J 8 bases, with 10 bases left between them. The sample taken for sequencing was naive T cells sorted from blood. The chain couples TRBV6-5 to TRBJ2-2; D is uncertain. This clonotype was sampled from a man between 18 and 29 years old in good health. The CDR3 loop reads CASSYSNQAGELFF. The CDR3 DNA reads as TGTGCCAGCAGTTACTCGAATCAGGCTGGGGAGCTGTTTTTT.